These T cell receptor beta chains were read from a single sample in a study of cytomegalovirus exposure and HLA in healthy donors. Data came from immunoSEQ multiplex PCR; TCRdb stores just in-frame clones and leaves some out. The specimen's table records about 55,000 clones. What was sequenced was PBMCs. Receptors originate from a man aged 45-65 years in good health and CMV-seropositive. CDR3s include the opening cysteine and the closing phenylalanine or tryptophan. Each record gives: CDR3 length, V gene, J gene, D gene, CDR3 protein, CDR3 DNA. D genes are given only for firm matches.

>14|TRBV7-8|TRBJ1-2|.
CASSYTGKGYGYTF
TGTGCCAGCAGTTATACAGGGAAAGGCTATGGCTACACCTTC
>12|TRBV18|TRBJ2-1|.
CASGGVYNEQFF
TGTGCCAGCGGAGGGGTTTACAATGAGCAGTTCTTC
>17|TRBV7-9|TRBJ2-6|TRBD2
CASSRFSGSPGANVLTF
TGTGCCAGCAGCCGTTTTAGCGGGAGTCCTGGGGCCAACGTCCTGACTTTC
>16|TRBV10-3|TRBJ1-3|TRBD1
CAISSTGATAGNTIYF
TGTGCCATCAGTTCGACAGGGGCGACGGCTGGAAACACCATATATTTT
>16|TRBV15|TRBJ2-7|.
CATSRAGGLDSYEQYF
TGTGCCACCAGCAGAGCCGGGGGGCTAGACTCCTACGAGCAGTACTTC
>17|TRBV19|TRBJ2-7|TRBD1
CASSIVDPDRLPPEQYF
TGTGCCAGTAGTATTGTTGATCCGGACAGGCTCCCGCCCGAGCAGTACTTC
>14|TRBV7-9|TRBJ1-1|.
CASSLQGRNTEAFF
TGTGCCAGCAGCTTACAGGGGCGGAACACTGAAGCTTTCTTT
>15|TRBV5-6|TRBJ1-5|TRBD1
CASSLGQGSNQPQHF
TGTGCCAGCAGCTTGGGACAGGGTAGCAATCAGCCCCAGCATTTT
>12|TRBV29-1|TRBJ1-1|TRBD1
CSADKGGGEAFF
TGCAGCGCCGACAAAGGGGGCGGTGAAGCTTTCTTT
>16|TRBV9|TRBJ1-4|.
CASSPVAGSGNEKLFF
TGTGCCAGCAGCCCCGTAGCGGGCTCTGGGAATGAAAAACTGTTTTTT
>13|TRBV29-1|TRBJ1-1|.
CSANQGQSTEAFF
TGCAGCGCCAACCAGGGGCAGAGCACTGAAGCTTTCTTT
>13|TRBV5-1|TRBJ2-7|.
CASSSPGLYEQYF
TGCGCCAGCAGCTCCCCAGGACTCTACGAGCAGTACTTC
>16|TRBV6-6|TRBJ2-7|TRBD2
CASSYSPSGSSYEQYF
TGTGCCAGCAGTTATTCACCTAGCGGGAGCTCCTACGAGCAGTACTTC
>13|TRBV6-4|TRBJ1-5|.
CASSSNSNQPQHF
TGTGCCAGCAGTAGCAACAGCAATCAGCCCCAGCATTTT
>14|TRBV7-2|TRBJ2-2|.
CASSLQGFTGELFF
TGTGCCAGCAGCTTACAGGGGTTCACCGGGGAGCTGTTTTTT
>16|TRBV2|TRBJ1-1|TRBD1
CASSGGTGGENTEAFF
TGTGCCAGCAGTGGGGGGACAGGGGGTGAGAACACTGAAGCTTTCTTT
>16|TRBV6-5|TRBJ2-1|.
CASSYEVGASYNEQFF
TGTGCCAGCAGTTACGAGGTCGGAGCCTCCTACAATGAGCAGTTCTTC
>14|TRBV4-3|TRBJ2-3|.
CASSPRYGSDTQYF
TGCGCCAGCAGCCCGAGGTATGGGTCGGATACGCAGTATTTT
>13|TRBV30|TRBJ1-6|.
CACSRAANSPLHF
TGTGCCTGCTCGCGGGCCGCGAATTCACCCCTCCACTTT
>13|TRBV5-6|TRBJ2-7|.
CASSRGQRQAAYF
TGTGCCAGCAGCCGTGGCCAACGGCAGGCTGCGTACTTC
>16|TRBV7-6|TRBJ1-6|TRBD1
CASSTRQGAGNSPLHF
TGTGCCAGCAGCACCAGACAGGGGGCTGGGAATTCACCCCTCCACTTT
>17|TRBV7-9|TRBJ2-7|.
CASSLASWEGQAYEQYF
TGTGCCAGCAGCTTAGCCTCGTGGGAGGGACAGGCCTACGAGCAGTACTTC
>15|TRBV5-4|TRBJ2-2|TRBD2
CASRPGLAGAGELFF
TGTGCCAGCAGGCCCGGACTAGCGGGGGCCGGGGAGCTGTTTTTT
>13|TRBV30|TRBJ1-2|.
CAWSGGGVRSYTF
TGTGCCTGGAGTGGGGGGGGCGTTAGGAGCTACACCTTC
>16|TRBV5-4|TRBJ2-7|TRBD1
CASSFLGQGSTYEQYF
TGTGCCAGCAGCTTTCTTGGACAGGGCTCTACCTACGAGCAGTACTTC
>14|TRBV7-3|TRBJ2-7|TRBD1
CASSPGQDSYEQYF
TGTGCCAGCAGCCCCGGACAGGATTCCTACGAGCAGTACTTC
>15|TRBV18|TRBJ2-1|TRBD2
CASSPPSSGGAEQFF
TGTGCCAGCTCACCTCCCTCTAGCGGGGGGGCTGAGCAGTTCTTC
>14|TRBV7-9|TRBJ1-2|.
CASTTGGANYGYTF
TGTGCCAGCACCACCGGGGGGGCGAACTATGGCTACACCTTC
>12|TRBV6-5|TRBJ2-1|.
CASRVTTGTQFF
TGTGCCAGCAGAGTGACGACCGGGACACAGTTCTTC
>19|TRBV7-2|TRBJ2-6|TRBD2
CASSSKGLAGLSGANVLTF
TGTGCCAGCAGCTCGAAGGGCCTAGCGGGACTCTCTGGGGCCAACGTCCTGACTTTC
>14|TRBV9|TRBJ2-7|TRBD2
CASSEGTSGYEQYF
TGTGCCAGCAGCGAGGGGACTAGCGGCTACGAGCAGTACTTC
>12|TRBV7-2|TRBJ2-5|.
CASTLGGETQYF
TGTGCCAGCACCCTTGGGGGCGAGACCCAGTACTTC
>15|TRBV6-6|TRBJ2-1|.
CASSYSRQADNEQFF
TGTGCCAGCAGTTACTCGAGACAGGCCGACAATGAGCAGTTCTTC
>13|TRBV29-1|TRBJ1-2|.
CSVGAGGSYGYTF
TGCAGCGTTGGGGCAGGAGGATCCTATGGCTACACCTTC
>11|TRBV29-1|TRBJ2-7|.
CSVERGYEQYF
TGCAGCGTTGAAAGGGGATACGAGCAGTACTTC
>16|TRBV18|TRBJ2-7|TRBD2
CASSPTLAGGVSEQYF
TGTGCCAGCTCACCAACGCTAGCGGGAGGGGTGTCCGAGCAGTACTTC
>16|TRBV4-2|TRBJ2-1|TRBD2
CASSLTGTSVEIEQFF
TGTGCCAGCAGTCTCACCGGGACTAGCGTTGAGATTGAGCAGTTCTTC
>16|TRBV4-3|TRBJ1-3|.
CASSQSAGRQADTIYF
TGCGCCAGCAGCCAATCCGCCGGCCGCCAGGCAGACACCATATATTTT
>15|TRBV6-5|TRBJ2-7|TRBD2
CASTALSGVSYEQYF
TGTGCCAGCACCGCCCTTAGCGGGGTCTCCTACGAGCAGTACTTC
>15|TRBV6-1|TRBJ2-7|TRBD1
CASTDGQVSSYEQYF
TGTGCCAGCACTGACGGACAGGTTAGCTCCTACGAGCAGTACTTC
>15|TRBV7-3|TRBJ2-1|.
CASSFLAGISNEQFF
TGTGCCAGCAGCTTCCTGGCGGGGATCTCCAATGAGCAGTTCTTC
>11|TRBV28|TRBJ1-5|.
CASSPDQPQHF
TGTGCCAGCAGCCCGGATCAGCCCCAGCATTTT
>13|TRBV9|TRBJ1-2|.
CASSDGPHYGYTF
TGTGCCAGCAGCGATGGGCCCCACTATGGCTACACCTTC
>11|TRBV28|TRBJ2-7|TRBD2
CARSEREYVYF
TGTGCCAGAAGCGAGCGGGAGTATGTTTACTTC
>14|TRBV7-8|TRBJ2-5|TRBD1
CASSRTGVRETQYF
TGTGCCAGCAGCCGGACAGGGGTCCGGGAGACCCAGTACTTC
>15|TRBV27|TRBJ1-6|.
CASKGLQTYNSPLHF
TGTGCCAGCAAAGGCCTACAGACCTATAATTCACCCCTCCACTTT
>13|TRBV19|TRBJ2-7|TRBD1
CASSSQGAYEQYF
TGTGCCAGTAGCTCACAGGGGGCGTACGAGCAGTACTTC
>13|TRBV6-1|TRBJ2-4|TRBD2
CASRREGRNIQYF
TGTGCCAGCAGACGGGAGGGCCGGAACATTCAGTACTTC
>17|TRBV4-1|TRBJ1-3|TRBD1
CASSQAQGVSSGNTIYF
TGCGCCAGCAGCCAAGCTCAGGGGGTCAGCTCTGGAAACACCATATATTTT
>13|TRBV4-2|TRBJ2-1|TRBD2
CASSTGLAAYQFF
TGTGCCAGCAGCACGGGACTAGCGGCGTACCAGTTCTTC
>12|TRBV5-1|TRBJ2-1|.
CASSPDGNEQFF
TGCGCCAGCAGCCCAGACGGGAATGAGCAGTTCTTC
>16|TRBV5-6|TRBJ2-1|TRBD1
CASSLLQALQGDEQFF
TGTGCCAGCAGCCTACTACAGGCCCTGCAGGGGGATGAGCAGTTCTTC